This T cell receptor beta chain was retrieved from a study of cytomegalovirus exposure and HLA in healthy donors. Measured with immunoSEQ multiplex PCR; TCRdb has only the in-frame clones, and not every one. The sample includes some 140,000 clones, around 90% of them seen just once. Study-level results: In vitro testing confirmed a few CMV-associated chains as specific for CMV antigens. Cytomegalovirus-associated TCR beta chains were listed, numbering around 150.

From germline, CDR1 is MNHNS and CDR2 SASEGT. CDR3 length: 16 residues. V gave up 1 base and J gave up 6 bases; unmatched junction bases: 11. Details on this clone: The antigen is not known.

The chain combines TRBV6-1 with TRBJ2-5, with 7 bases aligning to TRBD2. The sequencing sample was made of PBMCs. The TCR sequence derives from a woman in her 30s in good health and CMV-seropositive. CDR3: CASSEVVPGGGKTQYF. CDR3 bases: TGTGCCAGCAGTGAAGTGGTCCCCGGGGGAGGGAAGACCCAGTACTTC.